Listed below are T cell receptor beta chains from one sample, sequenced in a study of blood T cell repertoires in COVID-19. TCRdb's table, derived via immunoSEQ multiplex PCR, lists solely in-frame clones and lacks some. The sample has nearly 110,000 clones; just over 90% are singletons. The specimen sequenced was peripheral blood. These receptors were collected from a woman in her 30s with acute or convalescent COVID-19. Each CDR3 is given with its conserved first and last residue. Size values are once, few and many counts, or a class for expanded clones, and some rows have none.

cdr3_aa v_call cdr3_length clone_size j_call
CASSALTGGNTEAFF TRBV9 15 once TRBJ1-1
CASRPGQAPYEQYF TRBV19 14 - TRBJ2-7
CAISSTGGLNEKLFF TRBV10-3 15 - TRBJ1-4
CASSHNSGTLTDTQYF TRBV7-2 16 - TRBJ2-3
CASSLEGGRNYGYTF TRBV5-1 15 - TRBJ1-2
CASIGWLAGAEEQYF TRBV28 15 - TRBJ2-7
CASSKRERGTGELFF TRBV21-1 15 - TRBJ2-2
CASSWTGGLYGYTF TRBV5-1 14 - TRBJ1-2
CASNWGKGLAGEDTQYF TRBV28 17 - TRBJ2-3
CAIRDRAYGYTF TRBV11-3 12 - TRBJ1-2
CASSQDHWVRTGDEQFF TRBV14 17 - TRBJ2-1
CASSLGETGEKLFF TRBV4-1 14 - TRBJ1-4
CASSLNRGQVTGELFF TRBV18 16 - TRBJ2-2
CASSQDRLAGSYEQYF TRBV4-2 16 once TRBJ2-7
CASSSGGQELPYEQYF TRBV7-9 16 - TRBJ2-7
CASTPRGGYSNQPQHF TRBV19 16 - TRBJ1-5
CASSLQGGIQPQHF TRBV11-2 14 few TRBJ1-5
CASSSRTGSSTDTQYF TRBV5-1 16 - TRBJ2-3
CASSLETTGTEAFF TRBV7-3 14 - TRBJ1-1
CATSSTSGGTYEQYF TRBV24-1 15 - TRBJ2-7
CASSQAGQPQETQYF TRBV3-1/TRBV3-2 15 - TRBJ2-5
CASSPPGQRYEQYF TRBV11-2 14 once TRBJ2-7